A single sample is the source of the 27 T cell receptor beta chains below, sequenced in a study of CD8 T cells in Susac syndrome. Random hexamers were used to reverse transcribe an amount of 0.5 to 1 ug RNA. MiXCR, applied by TCRdb to the immunoSEQ multiplex PCR reads, yields one record per CDR3 protein. This table holds hundreds of thousands of distinct CDR3 sequences, approximately 85% found once. Specimen: CD8+ T cells from PBMCs. Every receptor here comes from a human donor with multiple sclerosis.

V usage is TRBV7-9 and J usage is TRBJ2-1; 7 bases align to TRBD2. CDR3 size: 13 residues. Trimming cost V 1 base and J 8 bases; bases outside gene matches: 2. Germline CDR1 SEHNR, CDR2 FQNEAQ (reference sequence). The CDR3 region is CASSLGREYEQFF. CDR3 nucleotides: TGTGCCAGCAGCTTAGGGCGGGAGTATGAGCAGTTCTTC.

The chain combines TRBV27 with TRBJ2-1; TRBD2 might be the D (6 bases). Germline CDR1 is MNHEY and CDR2 is SMNVEV (reference sequence). The CDR3 is 15 amino acids. The V end was cut by 6 bases, the J end by 7 bases, with 19 bases between. DNA for the CDR3: TGTGCCAGCAGCTTAATCGGGACTCCCGGGAATGAGCAGTTCTTC. Encoded protein: CASSLIGTPGNEQFF.

V gene TRBV2 combines with J gene TRBJ2-1; the D gene is possibly TRBD2 (6 bases). The CDR3 is 15 residues long. V lost 6 bases, J lost 4 bases, and 16 bases lay in between. Germline CDR1 SNHLY, CDR2 FYNNEI. The CDR3 region has the DNA TGTGCCAGCAGGCCCATGCCCGCGGGGTACAATGAGCAGTTCTTC. It yields the protein CASRPMPAGYNEQFF.

This clonotype showed up just once. The chain recombines TRBV2 with TRBJ1-2; D is perhaps TRBD1 (5 bases). V lost 4 bases, J lost 3 bases, and 9 bases lay in between. This CDR3 contains 13 residues. Germline V gene sequence: CDR1 SNHLY, CDR2 FYNNEI. The CDR3 protein is CASSGLGDYGYTF. In nucleotides, the CDR3 is TGTGCCAGCAGTGGTTTGGGGGACTATGGCTACACCTTC.

The rearrangement uses TRBV19 and TRBJ1-1; D uncertain. From germline, CDR1 is LNHDA and CDR2 SQIVND (reference sequence). V gave up 3 bases and J gave up 1 base, with 21 bases separating them. The CDR3 runs to 18 residues. The CDR3, as DNA: TGTGCCAGTAGTATTTTCTCCTTTCCCGGAAGTGGGAACACTGAAGCTTTCTTT. Amino acids: CASSIFSFPGSGNTEAFF.

This rearrangement joins TRBV5-6 to TRBJ1-6; D is undetermined. The germline CDR1 and CDR2 sequences are SGHDT and YYEEEE. The CDR3 runs 15 residues. The ends were cut back, 3 bases at V and 0 bases at J, with 7 bases in the middle. DNA for the CDR3: TGTGCCAGCAGCTGGGAGGGCTCCTATAATTCACCCCTCCACTTT. Protein: CASSWEGSYNSPLHF.

The J gene is TRBJ2-7, the V gene TRBV29-1; 8 positions agree with TRBD1. Germline CDR1 and CDR2: SQVTM and ANQGSEA. The CDR3 runs to 13 residues. V lost 1 base and J lost 6; bases outside the gene matches: 5. CDR3 in DNA: TGCAGCGTTGAAGTGGGACAGGTTCGCGAGCAGTACTTC. It codes for CSVEVGQVREQYF.

This clonotype was picked up a small number of times. The chain combines TRBV4-2 with TRBJ2-7; 7 bases match TRBD2. This CDR3 region has 15 residues. Germline CDR1 LGHNA, CDR2 YNFKEQ. Trimming cost V 5 bases and J 2 bases; bases outside gene matches: 9. CDR3 coding DNA: TGTGCCAGCAGCGTGCGGGGGACTCCCACCTACGAGCAGTACTTC. As protein: CASSVRGTPTYEQYF.

The chain employs TRBV11-3 and TRBJ2-5; either TRBD1 or TRBD2 may fit D (6 bases each). The CDR3 is 18 residues long. V dropped 6 bases and J dropped 0 bases, with 23 bases sitting between them. Germline CDR1 and CDR2: SGHNT and YENEEA. The DNA for the CDR3 is TGTGCCAGCAGATTAAAAAGGAGGGGGGAGCCCTACCAAGAGACCCAGTACTTC. Amino acid sequence: CASRLKRRGEPYQETQYF.

In regard to this clonotype: An end of the junction differs from the germline gene, which may be a read error. V gene TRBV19 combines with J gene TRBJ2-1; D unresolved. Germline V CDR1 and CDR2: LNHDA, SQIVND (reference sequence). CDR3 length: 11 residues. Here the CDR3 DNA reads TGTTCCAGTAGTAACGTAGTTGAGCAGTTCTTC. This encodes CSSSNVVEQFF.

The chain is built from TRBV7-8 and TRBJ1-4; no definite D call. Deletions cut 4 bases from V and 0 bases from J, with 9 bases between. The CDR3 is 15 amino acids. Germline values: CDR1 SGHVS, CDR2 FQNEAQ. CDR3 loop: CASSSIIATNEKLFF. As DNA, the CDR3 is TGTGCCAGCAGCTCCATAATTGCAACTAATGAAAAACTGTTTTTT.

J is TRBJ1-1 and V is TRBV5-6; no definite D call. The germline V gene has CDR1 SGHDT and CDR2 YYEEEE. Trimming stripped 0 bases from V and 4 bases from J, with 10 bases between. The CDR3 runs to 14 residues. The CDR3 loop is CASSLEGFVTEAFF. CDR3 nucleotides: TGTGCCAGCAGCTTGGAGGGCTTCGTCACTGAAGCTTTCTTT.

The chain joins TRBV28 to TRBJ2-2, with D hard to call. Germline-derived CDR1 and CDR2 are MDHEN and SYDVKM. The V end was cut by 8 bases, the J end by 4 bases, with 8 bases between. CDR3 length: 12 residues. The CDR3 DNA reads as TGTGCCAGCGGTGGGTTCACCGGGGAGCTGTTTTTT. Translated, it gives CASGGFTGELFF. Drawing the rest from reference TRBV28 and TRBJ2-2, the complete variable domain is DVKVTQSSRYLVKRTGEKVFLECVQDMDHENMFWYRQDPGLGLRLIYFSYDVKMKEKGDIPEGYSVSREKKERFSLILESASTNQTSMYLCASGGFTGELFFGEGSRLTVL.

The DNA for the CDR3 is TGCGCCAGCAGCCCTCTGGACAGGGACCAAGAGACCCAGTACTTC. It is translated as CASSPLDRDQETQYF. The chain joins TRBV4-1 to TRBJ2-5; 8 nucleotides line up with TRBD1. V lost 4 bases and J lost 0; bases outside the gene matches: 4. This CDR3 is built from 15 residues. Germline V lookup: CDR1 MGHRA, CDR2 YSYEKL.

V is TRBV19 and J is TRBJ2-7; a weak D match, TRBD2 (6 bases). CDR1 LNHDA and CDR2 SQIVND come from the germline V gene (reference sequence). This CDR3 region has 15 residues. With 3 bases removed from V and 2 bases from J, the gap between germline ends came to 14 bases. CDR3 nucleotides: TGTGCCAGTAGTATTGGAGGGGCCCCCGCCTACGAGCAGTACTTC. This translates into CASSIGGAPAYEQYF.

The gene calls are TRBV27 and TRBJ1-5; no firm D call. The CDR3 spans 15 residues. Germline CDR1 MNHEY, CDR2 SMNVEV (reference sequence). V was clipped by 0 bases and J by 3 bases, with 9 bases between them. The CDR3, as DNA: TGTGCCAGCAGTTTATCAGGGCAGCTCAATCAGCCCCAGCATTTT. Residues: CASSLSGQLNQPQHF.

A few counts support this clonotype. CDR3: CAIMVQETQYF. The CDR3 DNA reads TGTGCCATCATGGTTCAAGAGACCCAGTACTTC. V usage is TRBV10-3 and J usage is TRBJ2-5; D gene uncertain. This CDR3 region has 11 residues. The V gene's germline CDR1 is ENHRY and CDR2 SYGVKD. Trimming pared 7 bases from V and 2 bases from J, leaving 5 bases between.

J is TRBJ2-1 and V is TRBV3-1, with 11 bases aligning to TRBD2. Per the germline V gene, CDR1 is LGHDT and CDR2 is YNNKEL (reference sequence). V lost 3 bases to trimming and J lost 4 bases; unmatched junction nucleotides: 2. CDR3 size: 15 residues. In nucleotides, the CDR3 is TGTGCCAGCAGCCACCGACTAGCGGGGTACAATGAGCAGTTCTTC. Protein product: CASSHRLAGYNEQFF.

This clonotype is a singleton in its sample. The chain is built from TRBV7-9 and TRBJ2-1; TRBD1 aligns across 11 bases. The ends lost 5 bases at V and 4 bases at J; junction bases unmatched: 16. This CDR3 is 19 amino acids long. Germline values: CDR1 SEHNR, CDR2 FQNEAQ (reference sequence). The DNA of the CDR3 is TGTGCCAGCAGCAAACAAGGGACAGGGGGGTCAAATATTTACAATGAGCAGTTCTTC. This sequence encodes CASSKQGTGGSNIYNEQFF.

This clonotype appeared once. The rearrangement links TRBV9 to TRBJ1-2; 7 bases match TRBD1. The CDR3 totals 12 residues. From germline, CDR1 is SGDLS and CDR2 YYNGEE. The J segment lost 4 bases and the V segment lost 10 bases, leaving 7 bases of the junction unmatched. CDR3 bases: TGTGCCTCGGGAGACAGGGCCTATGGCTACACCTTC. Encoded protein: CASGDRAYGYTF.

For the CDR3, the DNA is TGTGCCAGCAGCTCCGGGAGCCAAGAGACCCAGTACTTC. This sequence encodes CASSSGSQETQYF. The chain carries TRBV7-9 and TRBJ2-5; a weak D match, TRBD2 (6 bases). V was clipped by 4 bases and J by 1 base, with 7 bases between them. The CDR3 sequence is 13 residues long. Germline values: CDR1 SEHNR, CDR2 FQNEAQ (reference sequence). Full variable domain (outside the CDR3, taken from reference TRBV7-9 and TRBJ2-5): DTGVSQNPRHKITKRGQNVTFRCDPISEHNRLYWYRQTLGQGPEFLTYFQNEAQLEKSRLLSDRFSAERPKGSFSTLEIQRTEQGDSAMYLCASSSGSQETQYFGPGTRLLVL.

This clonotype was detected only a few times. V and J are TRBV7-2 and TRBJ1-1; a weak D match, TRBD1 (6 bases). Between the trimmed V and J ends, which lost 5 bases and 5 bases, there was a span of 15 bases. Germline V lookup: CDR1 SGHTA, CDR2 FQGNSA. The CDR3 extends over 14 amino acids. CDR3 loop: CASSQTGGWTEAFF. CDR3 sequence (DNA): TGTGCCAGCAGCCAGACAGGTGGATGGACTGAAGCTTTCTTT.

The V call is TRBV9, the J call TRBJ2-2, with TRBD2 matching over 8 bases. CDR3 length: 15 residues. Germline-derived CDR1 and CDR2 are SGDLS and YYNGEE. The ends lost 0 bases at V and 6 bases at J; junction bases unmatched: 4. The CDR3 loop is CASSVVRTSPGELFF. The DNA of the CDR3 is TGTGCCAGCAGCGTAGTACGGACTAGCCCCGGGGAGCTGTTTTTT.

The chain combines TRBV6-2 or TRBV6-3 with TRBJ2-2; the match to TRBD1 covers 7 bases. CDR1 and CDR2 (germline): MNHEY, SVGEGT. V trimming: 2 bases; J trimming: 5 bases; junction bases outside the gene matches: 11. This CDR3 is 17 amino acids long. The CDR3 loop reads CASSYMTGSLRTGELFF. The DNA for the CDR3 is TGTGCCAGCAGTTACATGACAGGGTCATTGAGGACCGGGGAGCTGTTTTTT.

The rearrangement links TRBV7-9 to TRBJ2-5, with D perhaps matching TRBD1 or TRBD2 (6 bases each). The CDR3 runs to 15 residues. The V gene's germline CDR1 is SEHNR and CDR2 FQNEAQ (reference sequence). The V and J ends lost 7 bases and 5 bases respectively, with 20 bases between them. The CDR3 DNA is TGTGCCAGCACCGTCTTACAGGGAGGAGGGGAGACCCAGTACTTC. Translation: CASTVLQGGGETQYF.

The V and J genes are TRBV28 and TRBJ2-7; D possibly corresponds to TRBD1 (5 bases). V lost 1 base, J lost 4 bases, and 14 bases lay in between. Germline V gives CDR1 MDHEN, CDR2 SYDVKM. The CDR3 covers 15 residues. The CDR3: CASSLYTGALYEQYF. For the CDR3, the DNA is TGTGCCAGCAGTTTATACACTGGGGCTCTGTACGAGCAGTACTTC.

CDR3 in amino acids: CASSPLIVRKVGDEQYF. The CDR3 coding sequence is TGTGCCAGCAGCCCTCTGATCGTTCGGAAAGTGGGGGACGAGCAGTACTTC. The rearrangement links TRBV12-3 or TRBV12-4 to TRBJ2-7; D could derive from TRBD1 or TRBD2 (5 bases each). The CDR3 runs to 17 residues. V gave up 6 bases and J gave up 5 bases, with 26 bases separating them.